This is a list of T cell receptor beta chains from one sample in a study of blood T cell repertoires in COVID-19. The protocol was immunoSEQ multiplex PCR, while the TCRdb copy is restricted to in-frame clones and leaves out a portion. The profile shows fewer than 150,000 clones, 85% to 90% of them singletons. The source material was peripheral blood. Receptor source: a woman older than 75 with acute or convalescent COVID-19. CDR3s include the opening cysteine and the closing phenylalanine or tryptophan. D genes are given only for firm matches. Expanded clones are given a class, and other clones once, few, many or no size at all.

TRBV7-9	-	TRBJ1-1	-	TGTGCCAGCAGCTTAGCCCTGGGGGGGTCTGAAGCTTTCTTT	CASSLALGGSEAFF
TRBV2	-	TRBJ2-7	-	TGTGCCAGCAGTCAGGGTTACTCCTACGAGCAGTACTTC	CASSQGYSYEQYF
TRBV9	-	TRBJ1-2	TRBD1	TGTGCCAGCAGCCTATCTTGGGACAGCGGCTATGGCTACACCTTC	CASSLSWDSGYGYTF
TRBV6-5	few	TRBJ1-2	-	TGTGCAGGGGCAGGGTGGGGCTACACCTTC	CAGAGWGYTF
TRBV12-3/TRBV12-4	-	TRBJ1-3	-	TGTGCCAGCGGGGGGGGTGGAAACACCATATATTTT	CASGGGGNTIYF
TRBV5-5	once	TRBJ1-3	-	TGTGCCAGCAGCTTGGGGTCGGTGGCCAGGGGACCCAACTCTGGAAACACCATATATTTT	CASSLGSVARGPNSGNTIYF
TRBV7-2	-	TRBJ1-1	-	TGTGCCAGCAGCTTACGTGGGGCGGACGGTGAAGCTTTCTTT	CASSLRGADGEAFF
TRBV6-6	-	TRBJ1-6	-	TGTGCCAGCAGTCTCACAGGGTACAATTCACCCCTCCACTTT	CASSLTGYNSPLHF
TRBV5-4	few	TRBJ1-6	-	TGTGCCAGCAGCCCCGGTGTTGCAGGGCGATCACCCCTCCACTTT	CASSPGVAGRSPLHF
TRBV3-1/TRBV3-2	-	TRBJ1-6	-	TGTGCCAGCAGCCAGGGGCTTGGTAATTCACCCCTCCACTTT	CASSQGLGNSPLHF
TRBV19	-	TRBJ2-7	TRBD1	TGTGCCAGTAGTAACGGACAGGCCGCCCACGAGCAGTACTTC	CASSNGQAAHEQYF
TRBV19	-	TRBJ2-2	-	TGTGCCAGTAGTAGCAGGGGTACCGGGGAGCTGTTTTTT	CASSSRGTGELFF
TRBV7-9	-	TRBJ1-2	TRBD1	TGTGCCAGCAGCTTTGCCGGGACAGTGGGTGGCTACACCTTC	CASSFAGTVGGYTF
TRBV18	-	TRBJ2-1	TRBD1	TGTGCCAGCTCACCCATTCCACGCCTCGGGACAGGGGGCATTGAGCAGTTCTTC	CASSPIPRLGTGGIEQFF
TRBV5-1	-	TRBJ1-5	-	TGCGCCAGCAGCTTGGAGTCAGGGGATCAGCCCCAGCATTTT	CASSLESGDQPQHF
TRBV7-3	-	TRBJ1-3	-	TGTGCCAGCAGCTTAGGCCCAGTTAACTCTGGAAACACCATATATTTT	CASSLGPVNSGNTIYF
TRBV30	-	TRBJ1-1	-	TGTGCCTGGACAACAGGGTTCTCCACTGAAGCTTTCTTT	CAWTTGFSTEAFF
TRBV5-1	once	TRBJ1-1	TRBD1	TGCGCCAGCAGCCCACGGACAGGGGGCGCAACAGACACTGAAGCTTTCTTT	CASSPRTGGATDTEAFF
TRBV3-1/TRBV3-2	-	TRBJ1-2	-	TGTGCCAGCAGCCAAAAAGGCAGGCCGAACTATGGCTACACCTTC	CASSQKGRPNYGYTF
TRBV9	once	TRBJ1-1	TRBD1	TGTGCCAGCAGCGTAGTTCCGGGGACAGGGGGCATGGGGGCTTTCTTT	CASSVVPGTGGMGAFF
TRBV4-3	-	TRBJ1-2	-	TGCGCCAGCAGCCAAGATCTGGGGCAGGGATATGGCTACATCTTC	CASSQDLGQGYGYIF
TRBV3-1/TRBV3-2	-	TRBJ1-1	TRBD1	TGTGCCAGCAGCCAAGATAACAGGGGAGGCACTGAAGCTTTCTTT	CASSQDNRGGTEAFF
TRBV6-5	-	TRBJ1-4	-	TGTGCCAGCAGTCCCCTCCGGGGGGGGGCCGAAAAACTGTTTTTT	CASSPLRGGAEKLFF
TRBV18	-	TRBJ2-2	TRBD2	TGTGCCAGCTCACCATTCGGACTAGCGGGCGTGACCGGGGAGCTGTTTTTT	CASSPFGLAGVTGELFF
TRBV2	-	TRBJ1-2	-	TGTGCCAGCAGTGCTGGCAGGCGTAACTATGGCTACACCTTC	CASSAGRRNYGYTF
TRBV6-5	-	TRBJ1-2	-	TGTGCCAGCAGTTACCGCGGGGATGGCTACACCTTC	CASSYRGDGYTF
TRBV5-1	-	TRBJ1-1	TRBD1	TGCGCCAGCAGCTCAAGGACAGGGTGGGACACTGAAGCTTTCTTT	CASSSRTGWDTEAFF